Listed below are T cell receptor beta chains from one sample, sequenced in a study of beta chain features in type 1 diabetes. Using immunoSEQ multiplex PCR, the repertoire was profiled, and TCRdb retains in-frame clones only, with some absent. The profile shows some 400,000 clones, more than 12% of them singletons. Sequenced: naive CD4+ T cells from blood. All receptors derive from a young woman in good health. The CDR3 runs from the conserved cysteine through the conserved F or W. The order of the fields is clone size, J gene, V gene, D gene, CDR3 protein, CDR3 DNA. The D gene is left open where the match is weak. Only part of the rows carry a size: once, few, many, or a class if the clone is expanded.

abundance: -
j_gene: TRBJ1-3
v_gene: TRBV5-1
d_gene: TRBD1
CDR3aa: CASSLPQGSGNTIYF
CDR3nt: TGCGCCAGCAGCTTGCCACAGGGGTCCGGAAACACCATATATTTT

abundance: -
j_gene: TRBJ2-4
v_gene: TRBV5-6
d_gene: -
CDR3aa: CASSLANIRDF
CDR3nt: TGTGCCAGCAGCTTGGCCAACATCAGGGACTTC

abundance: -
j_gene: TRBJ2-7
v_gene: TRBV14
d_gene: TRBD1
CDR3aa: CASSQWGAGGSLKQYF
CDR3nt: TGTGCCAGCAGCCAATGGGGCGCAGGGGGCTCCCTAAAGCAGTACTTC

abundance: few
j_gene: TRBJ2-7
v_gene: TRBV9
d_gene: TRBD1
CDR3aa: CASSVDEPDRFYEQYF
CDR3nt: TGTGCCAGCAGCGTAGATGAACCGGACAGGTTCTACGAGCAGTACTTC

abundance: -
j_gene: TRBJ1-1
v_gene: TRBV2
d_gene: TRBD1
CDR3aa: CASVVGTGIPEAFF
CDR3nt: TGTGCCAGCGTTGTGGGGACAGGGATCCCTGAAGCTTTCTTT

abundance: -
j_gene: TRBJ2-7
v_gene: TRBV4-1
d_gene: TRBD2
CDR3aa: CASSQTTSGSVYEQYF
CDR3nt: TGCGCCAGCAGCCAGACAACTAGCGGGAGTGTTTACGAGCAGTACTTC

abundance: few
j_gene: TRBJ2-2
v_gene: TRBV7-2
d_gene: TRBD2
CDR3aa: CASSFTSGVNTGELFF
CDR3nt: TGTGCCAGCAGCTTTACTAGCGGGGTTAACACCGGGGAGCTGTTTTTT

abundance: -
j_gene: TRBJ2-1
v_gene: TRBV7-2
d_gene: TRBD2
CDR3aa: CASSPTSGTYNEQFF
CDR3nt: TGTGCCAGCAGCCCGACTAGCGGGACTTACAATGAGCAGTTCTTC

abundance: few
j_gene: TRBJ2-5
v_gene: TRBV4-1
d_gene: TRBD2
CDR3aa: CASSLRLAGEETQYF
CDR3nt: TGCGCCAGCAGCCTTCGACTAGCGGGAGAAGAGACCCAGTACTTC

abundance: few
j_gene: TRBJ1-2
v_gene: TRBV28
d_gene: TRBD1
CDR3aa: CASRGQKRQGIYGYTF
CDR3nt: TGTGCCAGCAGAGGCCAAAAACGACAGGGGATCTATGGCTACACCTTC

abundance: few
j_gene: TRBJ2-5
v_gene: TRBV10-3
d_gene: -
CDR3aa: CAISEASSQETQYF
CDR3nt: TGTGCCATCAGTGAGGCTAGCAGCCAAGAGACCCAGTACTTC

abundance: -
j_gene: TRBJ2-2
v_gene: TRBV25-1
d_gene: -
CDR3aa: CASTGVRTGELFF
CDR3nt: TGTGCCAGCACAGGGGTCCGCACCGGGGAGCTGTTTTTT

abundance: -
j_gene: TRBJ2-1
v_gene: TRBV5-1
d_gene: -
CDR3aa: CASSLGGDSYNEQFF
CDR3nt: TGCGCCAGCAGCTTGGGCGGCGACAGTTACAATGAGCAGTTCTTC

abundance: -
j_gene: TRBJ2-5
v_gene: TRBV7-3
d_gene: TRBD1
CDR3aa: CASSPGQGPQETQYF
CDR3nt: TGTGCCAGCAGCCCGGGACAGGGACCCCAAGAGACCCAGTACTTC

abundance: few
j_gene: TRBJ2-7
v_gene: TRBV6-1
d_gene: -
CDR3aa: CAIHPGSTYEQYF
CDR3nt: TGTGCCATCCACCCCGGGAGCACCTACGAGCAGTACTTC

abundance: few
j_gene: TRBJ2-7
v_gene: TRBV7-9
d_gene: TRBD2
CDR3aa: CASSLGVPGLAGYEQYF
CDR3nt: TGTGCCAGCAGCTTAGGGGTACCGGGACTAGCGGGCTACGAGCAGTACTTC

abundance: few
j_gene: TRBJ2-7
v_gene: TRBV30
d_gene: -
CDR3aa: CAWGGGTYEQYF
CDR3nt: TGTGCCTGGGGGGGAGGAACCTACGAGCAGTACTTC

abundance: -
j_gene: TRBJ2-5
v_gene: TRBV15
d_gene: -
CDR3aa: CATSRDAGYQETQYF
CDR3nt: TGTGCCACCAGCAGAGATGCGGGGTACCAAGAGACCCAGTACTTC

abundance: few
j_gene: TRBJ2-3
v_gene: TRBV5-6
d_gene: -
CDR3aa: CASSLAPRGTDTQYF
CDR3nt: TGTGCCAGCAGCCTAGCCCCCCGGGGCACAGATACGCAGTATTTT

abundance: -
j_gene: TRBJ2-3
v_gene: TRBV30
d_gene: -
CDR3aa: CAWSTSIQGTQYF
CDR3nt: TGTGCCTGGTCGACTAGCATACAGGGTACGCAGTATTTT

abundance: -
j_gene: TRBJ2-1
v_gene: TRBV18
d_gene: -
CDR3aa: CASSPPSGGRALNEQFF
CDR3nt: TGTGCCAGCTCACCACCCTCAGGCGGCAGGGCTCTGAATGAGCAGTTCTTC

abundance: -
j_gene: TRBJ2-7
v_gene: TRBV4-3
d_gene: -
CDR3aa: CASSQAGETYEQYF
CDR3nt: TGCGCCAGCAGCCAAGCCGGGGAGACCTACGAGCAGTACTTC

abundance: few
j_gene: TRBJ2-1
v_gene: TRBV7-3
d_gene: TRBD2
CDR3aa: CASSSSSGRALNEQFF
CDR3nt: TGTGCCAGCAGCTCCTCTAGCGGGAGGGCCCTCAATGAGCAGTTCTTC

abundance: few
j_gene: TRBJ2-1
v_gene: TRBV29-1
d_gene: -
CDR3aa: CSVAQGYQGRGWNNEQFF
CDR3nt: TGCAGCGTAGCACAGGGCTACCAGGGGCGGGGGTGGAACAATGAGCAGTTCTTC

abundance: -
j_gene: TRBJ2-2
v_gene: TRBV27
d_gene: -
CDR3aa: CASSSQAAGTGELFF
CDR3nt: TGTGCCAGCAGTTCCCAGGCCGCGGGCACCGGGGAGCTGTTTTTT

abundance: few
j_gene: TRBJ2-1
v_gene: TRBV5-4
d_gene: TRBD2
CDR3aa: CASSFGGSSYNEQFF
CDR3nt: TGTGCCAGCAGCTTTGGCGGGAGCTCCTACAATGAGCAGTTCTTC

abundance: -
j_gene: TRBJ2-3
v_gene: TRBV10-3
d_gene: TRBD2
CDR3aa: CATLAGARDTQYF
CDR3nt: TGTGCCACCTTAGCGGGAGCAAGAGATACGCAGTATTTT

abundance: -
j_gene: TRBJ1-5
v_gene: TRBV4-1
d_gene: TRBD1
CDR3aa: CASSKGQGDQPQHF
CDR3nt: TGCGCCAGCAGCAAGGGACAGGGGGATCAGCCCCAGCATTTT

abundance: few
j_gene: TRBJ2-7
v_gene: TRBV28
d_gene: TRBD1
CDR3aa: CASRTGTGFSYEQYF
CDR3nt: TGTGCCAGCAGGACCGGGACAGGGTTCTCCTACGAGCAGTACTTC

abundance: -
j_gene: TRBJ2-7
v_gene: TRBV6-5
d_gene: TRBD2
CDR3aa: CASSGREGLEQYF
CDR3nt: TGTGCCAGCAGTGGCAGGGAGGGCCTCGAGCAGTACTTC

abundance: -
j_gene: TRBJ2-1
v_gene: TRBV27
d_gene: TRBD1
CDR3aa: CASSFLGQAYNEQFF
CDR3nt: TGTGCCAGCAGTTTCCTGGGACAGGCTTACAATGAGCAGTTCTTC

abundance: -
j_gene: TRBJ2-1
v_gene: TRBV30
d_gene: TRBD2
CDR3aa: CAWSGYGRDRSEQFF
CDR3nt: TGTGCCTGGAGTGGGTACGGGAGGGATAGAAGTGAGCAGTTCTTC

abundance: few
j_gene: TRBJ2-1
v_gene: TRBV18
d_gene: TRBD2
CDR3aa: CASSPSGLAGEQFF
CDR3nt: TGTGCCAGCTCACCCTCGGGACTAGCGGGGGAGCAGTTCTTC

abundance: -
j_gene: TRBJ2-1
v_gene: TRBV5-1
d_gene: -
CDR3aa: CASSGQSVSSYNEQFF
CDR3nt: TGCGCCAGCAGCGGGCAGAGTGTGAGCTCCTACAATGAGCAGTTCTTC

abundance: -
j_gene: TRBJ2-1
v_gene: TRBV30
d_gene: -
CDR3aa: CAWSRGEQFF
CDR3nt: TGTGCCTGGAGTAGGGGTGAGCAGTTCTTC

abundance: -
j_gene: TRBJ2-1
v_gene: TRBV6-1
d_gene: -
CDR3aa: CASSSSGRAYNEQFF
CDR3nt: TGTGCCAGCAGCTCCTCGGGCAGGGCCTACAATGAGCAGTTCTTC

abundance: -
j_gene: TRBJ2-7
v_gene: TRBV30
d_gene: -
CDR3aa: CAWSVAYEQYF
CDR3nt: TGTGCCTGGAGTGTAGCGTACGAGCAGTACTTC

abundance: -
j_gene: TRBJ1-5
v_gene: TRBV30
d_gene: -
CDR3aa: CAWSVAAGLGQPQHF
CDR3nt: TGTGCCTGGAGTGTTGCGGCAGGGCTCGGCCAGCCCCAGCATTTT

abundance: -
j_gene: TRBJ1-5
v_gene: TRBV5-1
d_gene: TRBD1
CDR3aa: CASSSSGQSNQPQHF
CDR3nt: TGCGCCAGCAGCTCCTCGGGACAGAGCAATCAGCCCCAGCATTTT

abundance: few
j_gene: TRBJ2-7
v_gene: TRBV30
d_gene: -
CDR3aa: CAWRGGRGSEQYF
CDR3nt: TGTGCCTGGAGAGGAGGCAGGGGAAGCGAGCAGTACTTC

abundance: few
j_gene: TRBJ2-5
v_gene: TRBV5-4
d_gene: TRBD1
CDR3aa: CASSTSGTGGETQYF
CDR3nt: TGTGCCAGCAGCACCTCCGGGACAGGGGGCGAGACCCAGTACTTC

abundance: few
j_gene: TRBJ1-2
v_gene: TRBV2
d_gene: -
CDR3aa: CASSLGSYGYTF
CDR3nt: TGTGCCAGCAGTTTGGGCAGCTATGGCTACACCTTC

abundance: -
j_gene: TRBJ2-3
v_gene: TRBV30
d_gene: -
CDR3aa: CAWSGAGDTQYF
CDR3nt: TGTGCCTGGAGTGGAGCGGGAGATACGCAGTATTTT

abundance: -
j_gene: TRBJ2-1
v_gene: TRBV15
d_gene: TRBD2
CDR3aa: CATSRAGLAGVRVFDEQFF
CDR3nt: TGTGCCACCAGCCGAGCTGGACTAGCGGGAGTCAGGGTGTTTGATGAGCAGTTCTTC

abundance: -
j_gene: TRBJ2-1
v_gene: TRBV5-4
d_gene: TRBD2
CDR3aa: CASSWGTSGNNEQFF
CDR3nt: TGTGCCAGCAGCTGGGGGACTAGCGGCAACAATGAGCAGTTCTTC

abundance: -
j_gene: TRBJ2-7
v_gene: TRBV18
d_gene: -
CDR3aa: CASSPATYEQYF
CDR3nt: TGTGCCAGCTCACCGGCGACTTACGAGCAGTACTTC

abundance: -
j_gene: TRBJ1-5
v_gene: TRBV27
d_gene: TRBD1
CDR3aa: CASSLSRTGVRMGQPQHF
CDR3nt: TGTGCCAGCAGTCTTTCTCGGACAGGGGTTCGTATGGGTCAGCCCCAGCATTTT

abundance: few
j_gene: TRBJ2-7
v_gene: TRBV7-2
d_gene: -
CDR3aa: CASSLLSTGGSYEQYF
CDR3nt: TGTGCCAGCAGCTTATTAAGCACCGGGGGCTCCTACGAGCAGTACTTC

abundance: few
j_gene: TRBJ2-3
v_gene: TRBV2
d_gene: -
CDR3aa: CASRGREDTQYF
CDR3nt: TGTGCCAGCAGGGGCAGGGAAGATACGCAGTATTTT

abundance: -
j_gene: TRBJ2-7
v_gene: TRBV6-5
d_gene: -
CDR3aa: CASSLLRGSLYEQYF
CDR3nt: TGTGCCAGCAGTCTCCTCCGAGGATCGCTCTACGAGCAGTACTTC

abundance: few
j_gene: TRBJ2-7
v_gene: TRBV4-2
d_gene: -
CDR3aa: CASSPDYYEQYF
CDR3nt: TGTGCCAGCAGTCCCGACTACTACGAGCAGTACTTC

abundance: -
j_gene: TRBJ2-7
v_gene: TRBV5-1
d_gene: -
CDR3aa: CASSLVVSSGNEQYF
CDR3nt: TGCGCCAGCAGCTTGGTGGTTAGCTCGGGAAACGAGCAGTACTTC

abundance: -
j_gene: TRBJ1-1
v_gene: TRBV7-8
d_gene: -
CDR3aa: CASSTTPGGYTEAFF
CDR3nt: TGTGCCAGCAGCACAACCCCCGGGGGGTACACTGAAGCTTTCTTT

abundance: few
j_gene: TRBJ2-7
v_gene: TRBV10-3
d_gene: -
CDR3aa: CAISEVGGQTYF
CDR3nt: TGTGCCATCAGTGAGGTGGGGGGACAGACATACTTC

abundance: few
j_gene: TRBJ1-4
v_gene: TRBV25-1
d_gene: -
CDR3aa: CASSEYMAGINEKLFF
CDR3nt: TGTGCCAGCAGTGAATACATGGCAGGGATTAATGAAAAACTGTTTTTT

abundance: few
j_gene: TRBJ1-1
v_gene: TRBV9
d_gene: -
CDR3aa: CASSPQQGMTEAFF
CDR3nt: TGTGCCAGCAGCCCCCAACAGGGAATGACTGAAGCTTTCTTT

abundance: few
j_gene: TRBJ1-5
v_gene: TRBV7-2
d_gene: -
CDR3aa: CASSLTGNQPQHF
CDR3nt: TGTGCCAGCAGTCTTACAGGGAATCAGCCCCAGCATTTT

abundance: few
j_gene: TRBJ1-2
v_gene: TRBV6-5
d_gene: TRBD1
CDR3aa: CASSYDRGYGYTF
CDR3nt: TGTGCCAGCAGCTACGACAGGGGCTATGGCTACACCTTC